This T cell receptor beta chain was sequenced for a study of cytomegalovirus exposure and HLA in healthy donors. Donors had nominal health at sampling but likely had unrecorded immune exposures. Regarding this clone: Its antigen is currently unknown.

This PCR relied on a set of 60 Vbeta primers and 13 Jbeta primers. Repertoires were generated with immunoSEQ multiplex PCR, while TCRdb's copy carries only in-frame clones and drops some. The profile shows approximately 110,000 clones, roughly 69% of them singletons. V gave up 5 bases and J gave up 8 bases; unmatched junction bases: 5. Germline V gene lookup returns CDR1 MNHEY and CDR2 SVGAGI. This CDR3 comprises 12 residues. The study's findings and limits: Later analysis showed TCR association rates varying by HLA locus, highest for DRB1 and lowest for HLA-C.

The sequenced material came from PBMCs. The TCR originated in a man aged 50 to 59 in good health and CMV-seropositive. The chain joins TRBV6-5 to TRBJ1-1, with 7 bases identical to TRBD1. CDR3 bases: TGTGCCAGCAGTCTGGGACAGTTAGAAGCTTTCTTT. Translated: CASSLGQLEAFF.